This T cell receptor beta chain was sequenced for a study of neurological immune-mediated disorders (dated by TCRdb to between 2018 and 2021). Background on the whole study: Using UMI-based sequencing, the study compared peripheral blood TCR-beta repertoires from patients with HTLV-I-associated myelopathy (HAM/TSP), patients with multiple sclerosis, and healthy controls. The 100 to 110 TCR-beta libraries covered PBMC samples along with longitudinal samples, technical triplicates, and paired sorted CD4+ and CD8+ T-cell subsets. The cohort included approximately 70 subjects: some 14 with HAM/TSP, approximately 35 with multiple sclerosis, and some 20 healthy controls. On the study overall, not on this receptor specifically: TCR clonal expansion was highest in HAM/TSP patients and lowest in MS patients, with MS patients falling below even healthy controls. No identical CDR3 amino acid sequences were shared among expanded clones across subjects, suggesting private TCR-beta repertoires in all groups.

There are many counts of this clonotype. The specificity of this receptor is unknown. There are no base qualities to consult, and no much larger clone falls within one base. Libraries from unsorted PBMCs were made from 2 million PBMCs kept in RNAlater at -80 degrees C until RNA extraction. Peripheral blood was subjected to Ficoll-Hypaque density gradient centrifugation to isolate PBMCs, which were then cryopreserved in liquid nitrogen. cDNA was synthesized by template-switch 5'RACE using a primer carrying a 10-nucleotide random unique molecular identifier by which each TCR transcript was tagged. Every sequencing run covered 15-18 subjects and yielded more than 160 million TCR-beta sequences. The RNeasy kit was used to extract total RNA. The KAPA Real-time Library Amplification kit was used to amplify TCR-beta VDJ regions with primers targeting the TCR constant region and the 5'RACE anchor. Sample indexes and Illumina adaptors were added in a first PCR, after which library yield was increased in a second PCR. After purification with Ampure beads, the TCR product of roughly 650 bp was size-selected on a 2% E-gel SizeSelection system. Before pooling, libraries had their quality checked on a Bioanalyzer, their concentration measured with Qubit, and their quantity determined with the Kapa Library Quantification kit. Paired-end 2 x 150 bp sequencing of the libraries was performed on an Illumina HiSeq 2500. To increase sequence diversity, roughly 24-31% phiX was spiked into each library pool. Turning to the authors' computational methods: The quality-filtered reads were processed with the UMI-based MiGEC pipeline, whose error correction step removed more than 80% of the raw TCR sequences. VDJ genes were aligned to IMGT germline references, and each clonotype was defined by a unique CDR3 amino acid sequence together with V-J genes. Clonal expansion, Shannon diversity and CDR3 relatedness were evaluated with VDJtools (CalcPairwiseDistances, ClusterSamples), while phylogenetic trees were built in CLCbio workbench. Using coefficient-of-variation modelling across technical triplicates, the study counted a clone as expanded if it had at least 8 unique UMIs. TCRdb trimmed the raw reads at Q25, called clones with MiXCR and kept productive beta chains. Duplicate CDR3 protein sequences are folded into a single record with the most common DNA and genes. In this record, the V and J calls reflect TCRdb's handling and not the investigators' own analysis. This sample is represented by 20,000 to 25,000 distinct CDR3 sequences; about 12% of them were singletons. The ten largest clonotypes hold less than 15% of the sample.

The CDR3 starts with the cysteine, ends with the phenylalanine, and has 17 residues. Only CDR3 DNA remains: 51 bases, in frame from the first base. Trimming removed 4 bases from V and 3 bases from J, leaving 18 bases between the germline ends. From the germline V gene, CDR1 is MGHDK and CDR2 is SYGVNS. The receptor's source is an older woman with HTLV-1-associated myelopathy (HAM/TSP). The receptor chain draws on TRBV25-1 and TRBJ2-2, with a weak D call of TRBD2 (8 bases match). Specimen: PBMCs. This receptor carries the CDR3 CASSGLAGQSYTGELFF. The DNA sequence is TGTGCCAGCAGTGGTTTAGCGGGACAGAGTTACACCGGGGAGCTGTTTTTT.